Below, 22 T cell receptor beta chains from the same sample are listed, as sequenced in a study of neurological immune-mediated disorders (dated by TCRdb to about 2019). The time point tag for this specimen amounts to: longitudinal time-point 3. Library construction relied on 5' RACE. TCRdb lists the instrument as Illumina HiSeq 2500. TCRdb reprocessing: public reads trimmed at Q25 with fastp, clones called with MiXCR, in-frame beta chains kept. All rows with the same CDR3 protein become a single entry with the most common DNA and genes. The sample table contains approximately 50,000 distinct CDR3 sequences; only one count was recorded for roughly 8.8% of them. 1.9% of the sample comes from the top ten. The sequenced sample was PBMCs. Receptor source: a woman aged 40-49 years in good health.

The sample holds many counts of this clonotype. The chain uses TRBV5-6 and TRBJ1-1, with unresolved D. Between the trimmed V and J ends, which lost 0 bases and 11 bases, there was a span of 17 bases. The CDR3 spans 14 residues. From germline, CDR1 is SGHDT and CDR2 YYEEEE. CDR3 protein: CASSLELGNPRAFF. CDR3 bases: TGTGCCAGCAGCTTGGAATTAGGCAACCCCCGCGCTTTCTTT. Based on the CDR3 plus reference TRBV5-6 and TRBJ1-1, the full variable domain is DAGVTQSPTHLIKTRGQQVTLRCSPKSGHDTVSWYQQALGQGPQFIFQYYEEEERQRGNFPDRFSGHQFPNYSSELNVNALLLGDSALYLCASSLELGNPRAFFGQGTRLTVV.

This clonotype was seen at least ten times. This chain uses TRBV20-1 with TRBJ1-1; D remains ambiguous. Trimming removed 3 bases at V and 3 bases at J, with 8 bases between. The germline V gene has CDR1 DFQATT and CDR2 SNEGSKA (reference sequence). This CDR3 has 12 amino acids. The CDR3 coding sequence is TGCAGTGCTAGTCCATCGTACACTGAAGCTTTCTTT. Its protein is CSASPSYTEAFF.

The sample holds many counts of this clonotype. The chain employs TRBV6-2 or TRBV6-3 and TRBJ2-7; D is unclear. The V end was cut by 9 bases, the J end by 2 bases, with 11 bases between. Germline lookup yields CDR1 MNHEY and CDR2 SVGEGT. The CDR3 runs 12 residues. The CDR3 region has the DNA TGTGCCAGTTCAGACGTTACCTACGAGCAGTACTTC. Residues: CASSDVTYEQYF.

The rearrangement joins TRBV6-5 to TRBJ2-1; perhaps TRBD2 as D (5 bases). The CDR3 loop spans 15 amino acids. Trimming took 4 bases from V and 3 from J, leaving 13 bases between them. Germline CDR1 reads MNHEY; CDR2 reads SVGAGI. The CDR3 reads CASSLGEEVYNEQFF. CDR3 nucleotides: TGTGCCAGCAGTTTAGGAGAGGAGGTCTACAATGAGCAGTTCTTC.

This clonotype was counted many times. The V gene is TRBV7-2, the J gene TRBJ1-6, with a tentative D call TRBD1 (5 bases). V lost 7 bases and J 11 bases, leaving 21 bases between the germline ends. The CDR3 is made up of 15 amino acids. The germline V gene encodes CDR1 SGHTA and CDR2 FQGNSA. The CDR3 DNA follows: TGTGCCAGCATCCCCGTGTCTGGGGGAGGGACACCCCTCCACTTT. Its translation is CASIPVSGGGTPLHF.

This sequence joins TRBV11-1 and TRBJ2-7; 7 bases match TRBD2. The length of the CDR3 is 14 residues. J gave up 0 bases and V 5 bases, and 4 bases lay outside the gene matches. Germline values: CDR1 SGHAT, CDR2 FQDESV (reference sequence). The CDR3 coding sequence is TGTGCCAGCAGCCCGGGACTACACTCCTACGAGCAGTACTTC. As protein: CASSPGLHSYEQYF.

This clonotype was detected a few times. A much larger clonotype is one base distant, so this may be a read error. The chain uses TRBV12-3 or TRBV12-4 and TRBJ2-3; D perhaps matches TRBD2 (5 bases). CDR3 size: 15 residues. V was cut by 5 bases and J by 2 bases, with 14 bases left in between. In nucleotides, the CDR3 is TGTGCCAGCAGTCCTAGCAGGAGATTCACAGATACGCAGTATTTT. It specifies CASSPSRRFTDTQYF.

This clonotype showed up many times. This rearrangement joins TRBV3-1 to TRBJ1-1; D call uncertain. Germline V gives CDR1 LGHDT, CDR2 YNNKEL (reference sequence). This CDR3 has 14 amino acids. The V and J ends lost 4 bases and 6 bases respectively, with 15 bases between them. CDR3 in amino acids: CASSPAGGRAEAFF. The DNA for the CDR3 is TGTGCCAGCAGCCCCGCAGGAGGGAGGGCTGAAGCTTTCTTT.

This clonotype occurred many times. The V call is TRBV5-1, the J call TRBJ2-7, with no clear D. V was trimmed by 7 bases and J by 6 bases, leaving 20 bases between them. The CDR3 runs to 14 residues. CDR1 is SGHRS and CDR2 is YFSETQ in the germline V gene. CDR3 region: CASSTQPSSSEQYF. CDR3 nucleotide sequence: TGCGCCAGCTCCACCCAGCCGTCGTCGAGCGAGCAGTACTTC.

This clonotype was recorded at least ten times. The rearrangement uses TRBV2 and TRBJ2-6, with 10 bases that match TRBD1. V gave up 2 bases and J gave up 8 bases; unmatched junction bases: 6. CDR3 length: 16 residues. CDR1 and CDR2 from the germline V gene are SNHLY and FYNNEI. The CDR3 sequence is CASSETGTGVTNVLTF. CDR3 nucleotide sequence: TGTGCCAGCAGTGAAACGGGGACAGGGGTCACCAACGTCCTGACTTTC.

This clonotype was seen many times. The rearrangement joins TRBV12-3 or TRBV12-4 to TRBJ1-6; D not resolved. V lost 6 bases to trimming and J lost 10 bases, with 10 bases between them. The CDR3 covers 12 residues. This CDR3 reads CASSPVDSPLHF. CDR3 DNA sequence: TGTGCCAGCAGCCCCGTAGACTCACCCCTCCACTTT.

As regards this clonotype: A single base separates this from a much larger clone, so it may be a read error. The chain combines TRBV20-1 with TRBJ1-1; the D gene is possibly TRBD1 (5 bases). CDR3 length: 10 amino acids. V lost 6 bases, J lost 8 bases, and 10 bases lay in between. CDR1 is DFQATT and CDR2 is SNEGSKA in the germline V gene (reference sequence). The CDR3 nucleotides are TGCAGTGCGCGGGACGTAGAAGCTTTCTTT. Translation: CSARDVEAFF.

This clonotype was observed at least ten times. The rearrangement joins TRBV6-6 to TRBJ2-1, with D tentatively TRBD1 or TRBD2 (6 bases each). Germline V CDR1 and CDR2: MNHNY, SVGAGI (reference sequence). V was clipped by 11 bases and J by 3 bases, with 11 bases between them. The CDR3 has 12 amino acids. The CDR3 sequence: CACGTHYNEQFF. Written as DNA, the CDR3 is TGTGCCTGCGGGACACACTACAATGAGCAGTTCTTC.

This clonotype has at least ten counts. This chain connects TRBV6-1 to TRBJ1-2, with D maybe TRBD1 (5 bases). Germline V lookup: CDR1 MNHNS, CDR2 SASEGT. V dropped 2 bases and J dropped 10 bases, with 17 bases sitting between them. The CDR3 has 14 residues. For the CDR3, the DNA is TGTGCCAGCAGTGAATCTTGGGGAATAGGGGTCTACACCTTC. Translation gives CASSESWGIGVYTF.

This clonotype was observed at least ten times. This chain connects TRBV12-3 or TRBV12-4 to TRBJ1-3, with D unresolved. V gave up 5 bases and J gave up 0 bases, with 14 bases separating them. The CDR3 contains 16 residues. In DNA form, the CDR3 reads TGTGCCAGCAGTCCCCTTGGGTCATACTCTGGAAACACCATATATTTT. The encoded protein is CASSPLGSYSGNTIYF.

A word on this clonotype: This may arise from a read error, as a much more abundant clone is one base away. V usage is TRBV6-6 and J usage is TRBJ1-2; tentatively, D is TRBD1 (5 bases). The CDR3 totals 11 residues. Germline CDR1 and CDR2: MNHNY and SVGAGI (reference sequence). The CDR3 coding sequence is TGTGCATATGGGGGGGACTATGGCTACACCTTC. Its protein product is CAYGGDYGYTF.

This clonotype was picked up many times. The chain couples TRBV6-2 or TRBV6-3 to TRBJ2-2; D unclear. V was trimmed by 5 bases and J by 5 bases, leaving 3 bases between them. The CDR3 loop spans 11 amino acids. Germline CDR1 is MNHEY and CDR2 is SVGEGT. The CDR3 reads CASSTTGELFF. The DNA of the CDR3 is TGTGCCAGCAGTACAACCGGGGAGCTGTTTTTT.

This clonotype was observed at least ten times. CDR3 amino acids: CASRQDTSDVNYGYTF. As DNA, the CDR3 is TGCGCCAGCAGGCAGGACACCAGCGACGTTAACTATGGCTACACCTTC. V and J are TRBV5-1 and TRBJ1-2; tentatively, D is TRBD1 (5 bases). Between the trimmed V and J ends, which lost 5 bases and 1 base, there was a span of 18 bases. CDR1 and CDR2 (germline): SGHRS, YFSETQ. The CDR3 is 16 amino acids. Looking up the rest from reference TRBV5-1 and TRBJ1-2 gives the full variable domain: KAGVTQTPRYLIKTRGQQVTLSCSPISGHRSVSWYQQTPGQGLQFLFEYFSETQRNKGNFPGRFSGRQFSNSRSEMNVSTLELGDSALYLCASRQDTSDVNYGYTFGSGTRLTVV.

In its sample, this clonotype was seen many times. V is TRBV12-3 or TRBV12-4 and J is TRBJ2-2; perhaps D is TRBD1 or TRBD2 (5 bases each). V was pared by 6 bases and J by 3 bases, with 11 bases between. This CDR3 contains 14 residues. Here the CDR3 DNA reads TGTGCCAGCAGGCAGGGTAGCGACACCGGGGAGCTGTTTTTT. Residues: CASRQGSDTGELFF.

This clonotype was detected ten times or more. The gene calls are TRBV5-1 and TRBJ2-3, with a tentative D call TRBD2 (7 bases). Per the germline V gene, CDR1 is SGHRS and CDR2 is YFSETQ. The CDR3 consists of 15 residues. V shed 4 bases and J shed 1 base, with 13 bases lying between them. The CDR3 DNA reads TGCGCCAGCAGCGAGGTGGGGGGGCGCACAGATACGCAGTATTTT. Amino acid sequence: CASSEVGGRTDTQYF.

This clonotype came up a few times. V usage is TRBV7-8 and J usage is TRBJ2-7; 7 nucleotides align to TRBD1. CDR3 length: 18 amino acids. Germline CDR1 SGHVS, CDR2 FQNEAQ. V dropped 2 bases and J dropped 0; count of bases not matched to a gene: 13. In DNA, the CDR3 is TGTGCCAGCAGCTTAAGGGGGCAGTTCATACCCAGCTCCTACGAGCAGTACTTC. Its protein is CASSLRGQFIPSSYEQYF.

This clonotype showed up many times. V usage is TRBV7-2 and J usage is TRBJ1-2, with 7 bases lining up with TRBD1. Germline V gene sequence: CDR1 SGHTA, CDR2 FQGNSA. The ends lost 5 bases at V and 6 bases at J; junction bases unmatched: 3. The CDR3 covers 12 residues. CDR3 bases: TGTGCCAGCAGCATTGACAGGGATGGCTACACCTTC. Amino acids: CASSIDRDGYTF.